A single sample gave rise to the 28 T cell receptor beta chains below, sequenced in a study of T cell responses to AZD1222 COVID-19 vaccine. Using immunoSEQ multiplex PCR, the repertoire was profiled, and TCRdb retains in-frame clones only, with some absent. The data contain 110,000 to 150,000 clones, roughly 88% of them singletons. The sequencing here drew on peripheral blood, taken 28 days after the second AZD1222 dose. The receptors originated from an adult who received the AZD1222 COVID-19 vaccine.

The gene calls are TRBV7-8 and TRBJ1-3; D gene ambiguous. V was clipped by 3 bases and J by 2 bases, with 8 bases between them. The CDR3 totals 14 residues. Germline V gene lookup returns CDR1 SGHVS and CDR2 FQNEAQ. CDR3 amino acids: CASSFEVAGNTIYF. CDR3 coding DNA: TGTGCCAGCAGCTTTGAGGTGGCTGGAAACACCATATATTTT.

This clone occurred once. The V call is TRBV19, the J call TRBJ2-3, with D tentatively TRBD1 (5 bases). V was trimmed by 6 bases and J by 0 bases, leaving 13 bases between them. The V gene's germline CDR1 is LNHDA and CDR2 SQIVND (reference sequence). The CDR3 has 15 residues. CDR3 bases: TGTGCCAGTAGCCCTCATGGGGCTAGCACAGATACGCAGTATTTT. This gives the protein CASSPHGASTDTQYF.

The V call is TRBV6-2 or TRBV6-3, the J call TRBJ2-3, with no clear D. Trimming took 0 bases from V and 5 from J, leaving 3 bases between them. The germline V gene has CDR1 MNHEY and CDR2 SVGEGT. This CDR3 is built from 12 residues. The CDR3 DNA reads as TGTGCCAGCAGTTACTCAAGAGATACGCAGTATTTT. It is translated as CASSYSRDTQYF.

This sequence joins TRBV28 and TRBJ1-2; TRBD1 agrees at 8 bases. The V gene end was trimmed by 5 bases and the J gene end by 2 bases; junction bases not matched to a gene: 10. The V gene's germline CDR1 is MDHEN and CDR2 SYDVKM. This CDR3 is built from 16 residues. CDR3 DNA: TGTGCCAGCAGTACACCGGGGCAGGGGGCGAACTATGGCTACACCTTC. Translated: CASSTPGQGANYGYTF.

CDR3 loop: CASSLVFGGGTGELFF. CDR3 DNA sequence: TGTGCCAGCAGCTTAGTATTTGGGGGCGGTACCGGGGAGCTGTTTTTT. This chain connects TRBV7-2 to TRBJ2-2; TRBD1 is a possible D gene (6 bases). The length of the CDR3 is 16 residues. Germline V gives CDR1 SGHTA, CDR2 FQGNSA. Between the trimmed V and J ends, which lost 1 base and 5 bases, there was a span of 14 bases.

This clone has just one count. The chain joins TRBV5-1 to TRBJ1-3; D unresolved. Germline V lookup: CDR1 SGHRS, CDR2 YFSETQ. The CDR3 loop spans 13 amino acids. Trimming removed 0 bases at V and 4 bases at J, with 5 bases between. The CDR3 DNA follows: TGCGCCAGCAGCTTGGCAGGAGGAAACACCATATATTTT. This codes for CASSLAGGNTIYF.

The chain joins TRBV18 to TRBJ2-7; D is ambiguous. The ends were cut back, 1 base at V and 1 base at J, with 8 bases in the middle. From germline, CDR1 is KGHSH and CDR2 LQKENI. The CDR3 contains 14 residues. The CDR3 DNA sequence: TGTGCCAGCTCACCACTGGCGGATTCCTACGAGCAGTACTTC. Encoded protein: CASSPLADSYEQYF.

Here the CDR3 DNA reads TGTGCCAGCAGCGGAGGGGGATTCTACGAGCAGTACTTC. Protein product: CASSGGGFYEQYF. The chain couples TRBV5-6 to TRBJ2-7; D possibly uses TRBD1 or TRBD2 (6 bases each). This CDR3 comprises 13 residues. Germline loops: CDR1 SGHDT, CDR2 YYEEEE. The V end lost 4 bases, the J end lost 3 bases, and 11 bases lay between the germline ends.

The chain is built from TRBV18 and TRBJ2-1; the match to TRBD2 covers 10 bases. Trimming at V came to 8 bases and at J to 4 bases, leaving 5 bases not matched to a gene. CDR3 length equals 14 residues. In germline, CDR1 is KGHSH, CDR2 LQKENI. CDR3 residues: CASTGTSEYNEQFF. CDR3 sequence (DNA): TGTGCCAGCACCGGGACTAGCGAGTACAATGAGCAGTTCTTC.

This chain uses TRBV9 with TRBJ2-7, with TRBD2 matching over 7 bases. This CDR3 comprises 14 residues. J lost 3 bases, V lost 4 bases, and 7 bases had no gene match. From germline, CDR1 is SGDLS and CDR2 YYNGEE. CDR3 coding DNA: TGTGCCAGCAGCACCGCGGCGGGGGACTACGAGCAGTACTTC. Translated: CASSTAAGDYEQYF.

This chain uses TRBV11-1 with TRBJ1-1; D is uncertain. The V end was cut by 3 bases, the J end by 1 base, with 6 bases between. The CDR3 has 13 residues. CDR1 is SGHAT, CDR2 FQDESV, per germline (reference sequence). CDR3 nucleotides: TGTGCCAGCAGCTTTGGGGAGAACACTGAAGCTTTCTTT. Residues: CASSFGENTEAFF.

The rearrangement links TRBV19 to TRBJ2-5, with D unclear. Trimming removed 1 base at V and 5 bases at J, with 8 bases between. CDR1 is LNHDA and CDR2 is SQIVND in the germline V gene (reference sequence). The CDR3 covers 13 residues. In DNA form, the CDR3 reads TGTGCCAGTAGTATAGTTAGGGATGAGACCCAGTACTTC. Translation gives CASSIVRDETQYF.

The chain has TRBV12-3 or TRBV12-4 and TRBJ1-1; D uncertain. The CDR3 runs to 13 residues. Trimming took off 6 bases at V and 2 bases at J, with 10 bases between the two ends. CDR3 DNA: TGTGCCAGCAGCCCAACAAGTAACACTGAAGCTTTCTTT. Encoded protein: CASSPTSNTEAFF.

The chain joins TRBV2 to TRBJ1-2; no clear D gene. The V and J ends lost 6 bases and 2 bases respectively, with 10 bases between them. Looked up from germline, CDR1 is SNHLY and CDR2 is FYNNEI. The CDR3 is 13 residues long. In nucleotides, the CDR3 is TGTGCCAGCAGCCCCGCAGAGAACTATGGCTACACCTTC. It specifies CASSPAENYGYTF. Full variable domain (rest looked up from reference TRBV2 and TRBJ1-2): EPEVTQTPSHQVTQMGQEVILRCVPISNHLYFYWYRQILGQKVEFLVSFYNNEISEKSEIFDDQFSVERPDGSNFTLKIRSTKLEDSAMYFCASSPAENYGYTFGSGTRLTVV.

This chain uses TRBV11-2 with TRBJ1-2; D gene ambiguous. The germline V gene encodes CDR1 SGHAT and CDR2 FQNNGV. Between the trimmed V and J ends, which lost 4 bases and 4 bases, there was a span of 16 bases. The CDR3 covers 15 residues. The CDR3 loop reads CASSSLSAPTYGYTF. CDR3 nucleotides: TGTGCCAGCAGCTCTCTTTCCGCCCCCACCTATGGCTACACCTTC.

The rearrangement uses TRBV5-1 and TRBJ2-2; D perhaps matches TRBD2 (5 bases). Germline-derived CDR1 and CDR2 are SGHRS and YFSETQ. V was cut by 0 bases and J by 5 bases, with 11 bases left in between. The CDR3 contains 15 residues. CDR3 sequence: CASSLGESGTGELFF. CDR3 sequence (DNA): TGCGCCAGCAGCTTGGGGGAGAGTGGGACCGGGGAGCTGTTTTTT. Variable domain in full (rest from reference TRBV5-1 and TRBJ2-2): KAGVTQTPRYLIKTRGQQVTLSCSPISGHRSVSWYQQTPGQGLQFLFEYFSETQRNKGNFPGRFSGRQFSNSRSEMNVSTLELGDSALYLCASSLGESGTGELFFGEGSRLTVL.

The rearrangement links TRBV15 to TRBJ2-5, with 9 bases matching TRBD2. The V segment lost 5 bases and the J segment 0 bases; nucleotides outside the gene matches: 10. CDR1 and CDR2 from the germline V gene are LNHNV and YYDKDF (reference sequence). CDR3 length: 17 amino acids. This chain's CDR3 is CATSERGGLADQETQYF. CDR3 DNA: TGTGCCACCAGCGAGAGGGGGGGACTAGCCGACCAAGAGACCCAGTACTTC. The complete variable domain, with remaining parts taken from reference TRBV15 and TRBJ2-5, reads DAMVIQNPRYQVTQFGKPVTLSCSQTLNHNVMYWYQQKSSQAPKLLFHYYDKDFNNEADTPDNFQSRRPNTSFCFLDIRSPGLGDTAMYLCATSERGGLADQETQYFGPGTRLLVL.

The table lists this clone with a count of one. The V gene is TRBV7-6, the J gene TRBJ1-3; 10 bases are shared with TRBD1. The CDR3 consists of 16 residues. Trimming cost V 3 bases and J 0 bases; bases outside gene matches: 2. CDR1 and CDR2 from the germline V gene are SGHVS and FNYEAQ. CDR3 coding DNA: TGTGCCAGCAGCTTTGGGACAGGGGACTCTGGAAACACCATATATTTT. Protein: CASSFGTGDSGNTIYF.

In this sample, this clone turned up once. This rearrangement joins TRBV7-9 to TRBJ1-2, with 8 nucleotides matching TRBD1. Germline CDR1 reads SEHNR; CDR2 reads FQNEAQ (reference sequence). Trimming cost V 7 bases and J 0 bases; bases outside gene matches: 4. The CDR3 length is 14 residues. CDR3 DNA sequence: TGTGCCAGCACCCGGACAGGGTCTAACTATGGCTACACCTTC. Protein: CASTRTGSNYGYTF.

This chain joins TRBV19 and TRBJ2-1; a weak D match, TRBD2 (5 bases). CDR1 and CDR2 (germline): LNHDA, SQIVND (reference sequence). V was cut by 2 bases and J by 8 bases, with 16 bases left in between. CDR3 length: 15 residues. In nucleotides, the CDR3 is TGTGCCAGTAGTATACAGGCGGGTAGCAGACATGAGCAGTTCTTC. This gives the protein CASSIQAGSRHEQFF.

The rearrangement joins TRBV9 to TRBJ2-3; 7 bases are a match to TRBD2. The CDR3 covers 17 residues. Trimming cost V 0 bases and J 1 base; bases outside gene matches: 8. The germline CDR1 and CDR2 sequences are SGDLS and YYNGEE. The CDR3 DNA reads TGTGCCAGCAGCGTAGGAGCGGGGCCAATTGGCACAGATACGCAGTATTTT. The encoded protein is CASSVGAGPIGTDTQYF.

The chain recombines TRBV7-3 with TRBJ1-1; possible D gene TRBD1, 5 bases. With 5 bases removed from V and 2 bases from J, the gap between germline ends came to 12 bases. Germline lookup yields CDR1 SGHTA and CDR2 FQGTGA. This CDR3 spans 14 amino acids. CDR3 bases: TGTGCCAGCAGCCCGGGACGGACAAACACTGAAGCTTTCTTT. Its translation is CASSPGRTNTEAFF.

This clone appeared a few times. The rearrangement links TRBV2 to TRBJ2-7; D is undetermined. Germline CDR1 reads SNHLY; CDR2 reads FYNNEI. There are 13 residues in the CDR3. The germline V and J ends were trimmed by 3 bases and 2 bases, with 8 bases remaining between them. The DNA for the CDR3 is TGTGCCAGCAGTGACTACGTCCCCTACGAGCAGTACTTC. As protein: CASSDYVPYEQYF.

V gene TRBV6-5 combines with J gene TRBJ1-2; 7 bases fit TRBD1. Germline V CDR1 and CDR2: MNHEY, SVGAGI. The CDR3 extends over 15 amino acids. Trimming cost V 7 bases and J 0 bases; bases outside gene matches: 8. The CDR3 spells CASKAARGSNYGYTF. CDR3 coding DNA: TGTGCCAGCAAAGCAGCCAGGGGGTCTAACTATGGCTACACCTTC.

The gene calls are TRBV5-5 and TRBJ1-2, with TRBD1 identical over 12 bases. The CDR3 loop spans 15 amino acids. With 3 bases clipped from V and 8 bases from J, the junction kept 8 bases outside the gene matches. Germline-derived CDR1 and CDR2 are SGHKS and YYEKEE (reference sequence). The CDR3 nucleotides read TGTGCCAGCAGCTCACCGGGACAGGGGGCACGGGGCTACACCTTC. It translates to CASSSPGQGARGYTF.

As concerns this clone: The sample has other DNA sequences that encode this CDR3 too. The chain links TRBV2 to TRBJ1-1, with D maybe TRBD1 (5 bases). This CDR3 is built from 13 residues. The ends were cut back, 4 bases at V and 0 bases at J, with 6 bases in the middle. Germline lookup yields CDR1 SNHLY and CDR2 FYNNEI. Here the CDR3 reads CASSGQLNTEAFF. CDR3 DNA: TGTGCCAGCAGTGGACAGTTGAACACTGAAGCTTTCTTT.

This rearrangement joins TRBV27 to TRBJ1-4; possible D gene TRBD1, 5 bases. In germline, CDR1 is MNHEY, CDR2 SMNVEV (reference sequence). Trimming left V 7 bases short and J 7 bases short, with 16 bases between. The CDR3 spans 14 residues. The CDR3 protein is CASKTTVTGEKLFF. Here the CDR3 DNA reads TGTGCCAGCAAGACGACAGTCACCGGTGAAAAACTGTTTTTT.

The chain combines TRBV30 with TRBJ2-7, with D unclear. Germline CDR1 reads GTSNPN; CDR2 reads SVGIG (reference sequence). This CDR3 contains 12 residues. Trimming took off 0 bases at V and 4 bases at J, with 7 bases between the two ends. Here the CDR3 reads CAWSVALYEQYF. The CDR3 coding sequence is TGTGCCTGGAGTGTGGCCCTATACGAGCAGTACTTC.